This T cell receptor beta chain appears in the sequencing data of a study of T-cell reconstitution after alpha-beta-depleted transplantation in children (dated by TCRdb to 2016 to 2017). In terms of the full investigation: Using TCR repertoire profiling, the study quantitatively followed how T-cell immune reconstitution unfolded in children after TCRalphabeta/CD19-depleted allogeneic hematopoietic cell transplantation.

The CDR3 sequence holds 15 residues, the cysteine and phenylalanine included. The read is trimmed to its CDR3 DNA, 45 bases read in frame from base 1. Taken from the germline V gene (reference sequence), the CDR1 and CDR2 loops are SEHNR and FQNEAQ. At the junction V is shortened by 5 bases and J by 7 bases; bases outside the gene matches: 6. Study-wide findings and limitations: Over the following months the frequencies of hyperexpanded clones went down, and after one year T-cell counts and TCRbeta diversity were mostly credited to newly produced T cells. The apparently early recovery of alphabetaT-cell counts about two months after transplant reportedly depended on only several hundred rapidly expanded clones that came from non-depleted graft cells. In some patients, the high TCRbeta diversity seen at day 60 was put down to recipient T cells and intrathymic progenitors that had survived conditioning.

This specimen's treatment or condition label, per the study, means: allogeneic hematopoietic cell transplantation with graft depleted of TCRalphabeta T cells and CD19 B cells. The transplant recipients were children given TCRalphabeta/CD19-depleted allogeneic hematopoietic cell grafts. This clonotype has a handful of counts. The clone's antigen remains unknown. Base quality data are lacking; no much larger clone is found one base away. The library was made by PCR. The instrument was an Illumina HiSeq 2500. TCR libraries were prepared with molecular barcoding, using unique molecular identifiers to normalize TCRbeta repertoire quantification. TCRdb trimmed the raw reads at Q25, called clones with MiXCR and kept productive beta chains. Rows merge per CDR3 protein into single entries with the most common DNA and genes. The sample includes under 400,000 distinct CDR3 sequences, with approximately 20% observed a single time. The leading ten clones occupy roughly 11% of the sample.

The specimen comprised PBMCs, mostly from graft donor cells, sampled 180 days after TCRalphabeta/CD19-depleted stem cell transplant. This TCR was sampled from a male patient under 18 who had a stem cell transplant for acute lymphoblastic leukemia, so the T cells may come from the graft donor. The rearranged segments are TRBV7-9 and TRBJ2-1; 12 bases in the junction line up with TRBD2. The CDR3 region reads CASSERLAGANEQFF. The DNA reads TGTGCCAGCAGCGAGCGACTAGCGGGGGCGAATGAGCAGTTCTTC. Joined to the reference TRBV7-9 and TRBJ2-1 proteins, this CDR3 gives the full variable domain: DTGVSQNPRHKITKRGQNVTFRCDPISEHNRLYWYRQTLGQGPEFLTYFQNEAQLEKSRLLSDRFSAERPKGSFSTLEIQRTEQGDSAMYLCASSERLAGANEQFFGPGTRLTVL.